Listed here are 7 T cell receptor beta chains from one sample, sequenced in a study of T cell repertoires in cytomegalovirus infection. TCRdb itself ran the reads through MiXCR, one entry per CDR3 protein. Of 560,000 or so distinct CDR3 sequences in the sample, 16% were seen once. Sequencing was carried out using CD8+ T cells from PBMCs. These TCRs come from a human donor in good health (CMV status not recorded). Some clones in this sample may be carry-over from other donors' samples.

Many counts were recorded for this clonotype. The chain is built from TRBV12-3 or TRBV12-4 and TRBJ1-6, with 10 bases that match TRBD1. Losses at the gene ends were 0 bases for V and 8 bases for J; bases not matched to a gene: 7. This CDR3 has 17 residues. For the CDR3, the DNA is TGTGCCAGCAGTTTAGCTCCCCGGGACAGGGGATATTCACCCCTCCACTTT. Translated, it gives CASSLAPRDRGYSPLHF.

On this clonotype: This may be a read error, as it is one base from a much larger clone. This chain joins TRBV11-2 and TRBJ2-3; 8 bases map to TRBD2. Germline CDR1 SGHAT, CDR2 FQNNGV. The CDR3 contains 18 residues. This CDR3 is CASTLVPLAGSSTDTQYF. The CDR3 DNA sequence: TGTGCCAGCACCTTAGTGCCCCTAGCGGGCAGTAGCACAGATACGCAGTATTTT.

This clonotype has at least ten counts. The rearrangement uses TRBV7-9 and TRBJ1-6; 9 nucleotides align to TRBD1. The V and J ends lost 4 bases and 8 bases, in that order; junction bases with no gene match: 6. Germline CDR1 and CDR2: SEHNR and FQNEAQ (reference sequence). CDR3 length: 15 amino acids. As DNA, the CDR3 is TGTGCCAGCAGCTCCCGGGACAGGGCTGATTCACCCCTCCACTTT. Its protein is CASSSRDRADSPLHF.

The J gene is TRBJ2-5, the V gene TRBV4-1; 7 bases match TRBD2. This CDR3 region has 15 residues. Trimming at V came to 1 base and at J to 3 bases, leaving 5 bases not matched to a gene. Germline V lookup: CDR1 MGHRA, CDR2 YSYEKL. The CDR3 bases are TGCGCCAGCAGCCAAGTTTTGGGGAGGGAAGAGACCCAGTACTTC. It codes for CASSQVLGREETQYF.

A few counts support this clonotype. The chain has TRBV27 and TRBJ1-4, with D hard to call. Germline CDR1 reads MNHEY; CDR2 reads SMNVEV (reference sequence). Between the trimmed V and J ends, which lost 5 bases and 5 bases, there was a span of 12 bases. The CDR3 is made up of 14 amino acids. The CDR3 DNA reads as TGTGCCAGCAGTCCACCCGGTCCCAATGAAAAACTGTTTTTT. Translation: CASSPPGPNEKLFF.

This clonotype was seen only a few times. The chain couples TRBV2 to TRBJ2-4; D possibly corresponds to TRBD1 (5 bases). The CDR3 has 15 residues. V lost 8 bases, J lost 1 base, and 15 bases lay in between. The V gene's germline CDR1 is SNHLY and CDR2 FYNNEI. DNA for the CDR3: TGTGCCAGCCTTGGCAGGGCAGTGGCCAAAAACATTCAGTACTTC. Amino acids: CASLGRAVAKNIQYF.

V and J are TRBV27 and TRBJ2-3; TRBD2 agrees at 11 bases. Germline values: CDR1 MNHEY, CDR2 SMNVEV (reference sequence). The CDR3 loop spans 15 amino acids. V trimming: 4 bases; J trimming: 5 bases; junction bases outside the gene matches: 5. CDR3 sequence reads: CASSSQTSGIDTQYF. DNA for the CDR3: TGTGCCAGCAGTTCTCAGACTAGCGGGATAGATACGCAGTATTTT.